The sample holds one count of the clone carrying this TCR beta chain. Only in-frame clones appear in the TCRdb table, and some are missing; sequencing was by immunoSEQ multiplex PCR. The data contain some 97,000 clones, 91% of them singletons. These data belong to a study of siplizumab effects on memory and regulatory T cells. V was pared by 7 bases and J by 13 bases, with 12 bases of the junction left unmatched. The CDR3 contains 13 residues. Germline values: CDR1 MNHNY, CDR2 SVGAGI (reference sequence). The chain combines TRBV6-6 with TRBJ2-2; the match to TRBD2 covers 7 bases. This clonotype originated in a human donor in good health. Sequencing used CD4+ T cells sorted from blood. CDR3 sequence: CASTGAGRTRLFF. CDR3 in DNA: TGTGCCAGCACCGGGGCGGGGCGGACTAGGCTGTTTTTT.